This T cell receptor (beta chain) is from a study of cytomegalovirus exposure and HLA in healthy donors. Study results and limitations: With DRB1 most and HLA-C fewest, TCR association rates differed between HLA loci in a later analysis. Through in vitro validation, three CMV-associated chains were shown to be specific for CMV antigens.

The germline V gene encodes CDR1 SGHRS and CDR2 YFSETQ. This CDR3 is 12 amino acids long. V was shortened by 0 bases and J by 7 bases, with 7 bases between the two germline ends. Comment on this clone: The antigen is not known.

The PCR employed 60 Vbeta primers together with 13 Jbeta primers. This table comes from immunoSEQ multiplex PCR, and its TCRdb copy is limited to in-frame clones, with some not included. The table has some 200,000 clones, roughly four fifths seen once. The rearrangement links TRBV5-1 to TRBJ1-1; no reliable D call. The clonotype comes from a girl between 5 and 17 years old in good health and CMV-seronegative. Sequenced input: PBMCs. CDR3 sequence (DNA): TGCGCCAGCAGCTTGGCCGGTAGTGAAGCTTTCTTT. Protein: CASSLAGSEAFF.